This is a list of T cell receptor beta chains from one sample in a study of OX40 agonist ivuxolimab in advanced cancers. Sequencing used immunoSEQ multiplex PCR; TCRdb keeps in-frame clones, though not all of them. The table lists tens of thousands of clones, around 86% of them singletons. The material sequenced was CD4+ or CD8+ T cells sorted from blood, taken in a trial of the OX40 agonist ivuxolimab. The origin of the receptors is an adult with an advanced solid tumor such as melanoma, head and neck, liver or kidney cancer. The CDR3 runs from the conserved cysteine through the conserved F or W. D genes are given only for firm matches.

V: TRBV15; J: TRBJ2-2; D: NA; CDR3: CATSPEFGERMYTGELFF; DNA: TGTGCCACCAGCCCAGAGTTTGGGGAGAGAATGTACACCGGGGAGCTGTTTTTT
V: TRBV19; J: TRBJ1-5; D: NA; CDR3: CASSIGQRYQPQHF; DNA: TGTGCCAGTAGTATTGGGCAGAGATATCAGCCCCAGCATTTT
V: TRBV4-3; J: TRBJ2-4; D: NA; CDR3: CASSQDWVGKNIQYF; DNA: TGCGCCAGCAGCCAAGATTGGGTGGGCAAAAACATTCAGTACTTC
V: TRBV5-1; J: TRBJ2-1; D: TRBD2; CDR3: CASSLDPSGIYNEQFF; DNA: TGCGCCAGCAGCTTGGATCCCAGCGGGATATACAATGAGCAGTTCTTC
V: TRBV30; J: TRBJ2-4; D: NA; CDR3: CAWSSGGNIQYF; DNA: TGTGCCTGGAGTTCAGGGGGGAACATTCAGTACTTC
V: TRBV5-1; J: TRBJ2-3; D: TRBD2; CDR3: CASSYLTSAGADTQYF; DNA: TGCGCCAGCAGCTACCTGACTAGCGCGGGGGCAGATACGCAGTATTTT
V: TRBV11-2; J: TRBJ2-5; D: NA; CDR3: CASSSQETQYF; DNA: TGTGCCAGCAGCTCCCAAGAGACCCAGTACTTC
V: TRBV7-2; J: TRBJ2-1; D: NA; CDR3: CASSSSLHNEQFF; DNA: TGTGCCAGCAGCTCGAGCCTTCACAATGAGCAGTTCTTC
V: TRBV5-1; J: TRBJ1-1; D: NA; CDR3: CASSFDRDTAFF; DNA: TGCGCCAGCAGCTTCGACCGGGACACGGCTTTCTTT
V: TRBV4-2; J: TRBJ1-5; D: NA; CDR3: CASSQVDSNQPQHF; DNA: TGTGCCAGCAGCCAAGTTGATAGCAATCAGCCCCAGCATTTT
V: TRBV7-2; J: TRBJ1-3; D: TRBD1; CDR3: CASSPQGAVGNTIYF; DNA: TGTGCCAGCAGCCCACAGGGGGCGGTTGGAAACACCATATATTTT
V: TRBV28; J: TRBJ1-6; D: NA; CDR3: CASSATLGGGSPLHF; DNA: TGTGCCAGCAGCGCCACTCTCGGGGGCGGTTCACCCCTCCACTTT
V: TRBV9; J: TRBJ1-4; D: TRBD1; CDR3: CASSTRDRANEKLFF; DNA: TGTGCCAGCAGCACCAGGGACAGGGCTAATGAAAAACTGTTTTTT
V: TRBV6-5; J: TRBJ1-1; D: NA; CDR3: CASTTTRGGVAFF; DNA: TGTGCCAGCACCACTACGAGGGGGGGAGTAGCTTTCTTT
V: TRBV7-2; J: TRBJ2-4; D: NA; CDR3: CASSLRATKNIQYF; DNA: TGTGCCAGCAGCTTACGGGCAACCAAAAACATTCAGTACTTC
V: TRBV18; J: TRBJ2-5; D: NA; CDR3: CASSPRASQETQYF; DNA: TGTGCCAGCTCACCAAGGGCTAGTCAAGAGACCCAGTACTTC